The clone carrying this T cell receptor (beta chain) was counted a few times. Its matching antigen is unknown. The data were taken from a study of T cells in Graves' hyperthyroidism and ophthalmopathy. The study defined stable Graves' hyperthyroidism as no ophthalmopathy progression within 18 months. Patients aged 18 to 65 had newly diagnosed hyperthyroidism of under 2 months' duration. The investigators amplified TCR beta CDR3 regions from RNA transcripts. Using the HTBI primer set, a first-round RT-PCR was run on the TCR CDR3. TCRdb re-called the multiplex PCR reads through MiXCR, storing one row per CDR3 protein. The data show a few hundred thousand distinct CDR3 sequences, about a sixth seen once. V lost 0 bases and J lost 4, with 9 bases in between. The CDR3 spans 14 residues. The V gene's germline CDR1 is LGHNA and CDR2 YSLEER. Findings and caveats of the study: The blood repertoire included most of the expanded thyroid clonotypes above 0.001.

Sequencing was done on a sample of blood. The rearrangement uses TRBV4-3 and TRBJ1-2; the D gene is possibly TRBD1 (5 bases). The sequence was collected from a woman aged 18 to 35 with Graves' hyperthyroidism. CDR3 in DNA: TGCGCCAGCAGCCAAGATCTTGACAGCTATGGCTACACCTTC. This sequence encodes CASSQDLDSYGYTF.